The 26 T cell receptor beta chains in this list originate from one sample, sequenced in a study of cytomegalovirus exposure and HLA in healthy donors (dated by TCRdb to the late 2010s). Library generation was performed with the immunoSEQ multiplex PCR assay. For the multiplex PCR, a mixture combining 60 forward primers for TCR Vbeta segments and 13 reverse primers for TCR Jbeta segments was used. Entries here come from immuneACCESS through TCRdb and include only in-frame sequences with V and J called. Some clones fail to appear in such tables; in the studies checked, an unresolved V gene covers under half of the shortfall, and the cause of the remainder is unknown. The sample table contains fewer than 200,000 clones; only one count was recorded for about four fifths of them. The top ten hold roughly 3.2% of the sample. Sequenced material: PBMCs. Receptors were obtained from a middle-aged man in good health and CMV-seropositive.

The V call is TRBV7-9, the J call TRBJ1-2, with a tentative D call TRBD1 (5 bases). The CDR3 runs 13 residues. Germline V gene lookup returns CDR1 SEHNR and CDR2 FQNEAQ (reference sequence). Trimming left V 5 bases short and J 5 bases short, with 12 bases between. The CDR3 sequence is CASSRGTAYGYTF. The CDR3 coding sequence is TGTGCCAGCAGCCGGGGGACGGCGTATGGCTACACCTTC.

The rearrangement joins TRBV6-5 to TRBJ2-7; D is unclear. The CDR3 covers 15 residues. The ends were cut back, 4 bases at V and 4 bases at J, with 17 bases in the middle. In germline, CDR1 is MNHEY, CDR2 SVGAGI. The CDR3 region is CASSSPGRQQYEQYF. As DNA, the CDR3 is TGTGCCAGCAGTTCCCCTGGCCGGCAACAGTACGAGCAGTACTTC.

The V gene is TRBV28, the J gene TRBJ2-3, with 7 bases identical to TRBD2. This CDR3 spans 15 amino acids. Trimming removed 6 bases from V and 2 bases from J; junction bases left unmatched: 8. Germline CDR1 MDHEN, CDR2 SYDVKM. The CDR3 DNA reads TGTGCCAGCAGCGACCCTAGCGGACTCACAGATACGCAGTATTTT. Protein: CASSDPSGLTDTQYF.

The chain links TRBV6-5 to TRBJ1-1; D perhaps matches TRBD1 (5 bases). Trimming took 6 bases from V and 2 from J, leaving 13 bases between them. The CDR3 has 14 residues. Germline CDR1 is MNHEY and CDR2 is SVGAGI. The CDR3 DNA is TGTGCCAGCAGCTCACGGGGACTAAACACTGAAGCTTTCTTT. Translated, it gives CASSSRGLNTEAFF.

CDR3 coding DNA: TGTGCCAGCAGCCTCAGGAGGGGCGAAGCTTTCTTT. Residues: CASSLRRGEAFF. The J gene is TRBJ1-1, the V gene TRBV11-1; D might be TRBD1 (5 bases). Between the trimmed V and J ends, which lost 5 bases and 8 bases, there was a span of 12 bases. CDR1 and CDR2 (germline): SGHAT, FQDESV (reference sequence). The CDR3 length is 12 residues.

The chain links TRBV5-6 to TRBJ2-5; D ambiguous. From germline, CDR1 is SGHDT and CDR2 YYEEEE. The CDR3 sequence is 14 residues long. Trimming stripped 4 bases from V and 5 bases from J, with 15 bases between. The CDR3 sequence is CASSVSWSLETQYF. CDR3 bases: TGTGCCAGCAGCGTCAGTTGGTCCCTTGAGACCCAGTACTTC.

The chain carries TRBV29-1 and TRBJ1-1, with 8 bases that match TRBD1. After removal of 7 bases from V and 2 bases from J, the junction contained 9 bases not matched to a gene. The CDR3 totals 14 residues. Germline assignment: CDR1 SQVTM and CDR2 ANQGSEA. CDR3 nucleotide sequence: TGCAGCGCCAATCAACAGGGGGTAAACACTGAAGCTTTCTTT. The encoded protein is CSANQQGVNTEAFF.

This clone was found once. The junction departs from the called germline gene at one end, perhaps through a read error. This rearrangement joins TRBV7-9 to TRBJ2-6; no firm D call. There are 17 residues in the CDR3. Germline assignment: CDR1 SEHNR and CDR2 FQNEAQ (reference sequence). The CDR3 DNA is TGTTCCAGCAGCTTATTTTGCTCTAGTTCTGGGGCCAACGTCCTGACTTTC. Its protein is CSSSLFCSSSGANVLTF.

V usage is TRBV4-3 and J usage is TRBJ2-7, with 9 bases aligning to TRBD2. The CDR3 spans 16 residues. The junction had 7 bases not matched to a gene; V was cut back by 1 base and J by 3 bases. Germline V gene sequence: CDR1 LGHNA, CDR2 YSLEER. The chain's CDR3 is CASSQVFGLANYEQYF. The DNA of the CDR3 is TGCGCCAGCAGCCAAGTCTTCGGACTAGCGAACTACGAGCAGTACTTC.

The chain employs TRBV27 and TRBJ2-1; D might be TRBD1 (5 bases). This CDR3 spans 12 amino acids. Trimming cost V 3 bases and J 9 bases, with 9 bases left between them. Germline CDR1 and CDR2: MNHEY and SMNVEV (reference sequence). CDR3 bases: TGTGCCAGCAGTTTGAAGGGGCTTGAGCAGTTCTTC. Amino acids: CASSLKGLEQFF.

The chain couples TRBV5-4 to TRBJ2-1; D uncertain. The germline V gene encodes CDR1 SGHNT and CDR2 YYREEE (reference sequence). The CDR3 consists of 17 residues. Trimming left V 4 bases short and J 0 bases short, with 17 bases between. The CDR3 sequence: CASSQDMGFGSYNEQFF. In nucleotides, the CDR3 is TGTGCCAGCAGCCAAGACATGGGTTTTGGCTCCTACAATGAGCAGTTCTTC.

V usage is TRBV5-1 and J usage is TRBJ2-7, with D maybe TRBD1 (7 bases). This CDR3 is 15 amino acids long. The germline V and J ends were trimmed by 2 bases and 6 bases, with 18 bases remaining between them. Germline values: CDR1 SGHRS, CDR2 YFSETQ. DNA of the CDR3: TGCGCCAGCAGCTTAACACAGGGGTCGGAGGGCGAGCAGTACTTC. Amino acids: CASSLTQGSEGEQYF.

The chain carries TRBV19 and TRBJ2-3; 7 nucleotides agree with TRBD2. Trimming removed 8 bases from V and 2 bases from J; junction bases left unmatched: 13. Looked up from germline, CDR1 is LNHDA and CDR2 is SQIVND (reference sequence). The CDR3 covers 16 residues. This CDR3 reads CASSPGAGAHTDTQYF. The DNA for the CDR3 is TGTGCCAGTTCGCCTGGGGCGGGAGCACACACAGATACGCAGTATTTT.

The rearrangement links TRBV5-1 to TRBJ2-7; D not certain. Trimming took off 0 bases at V and 4 bases at J, with 8 bases between the two ends. This CDR3 comprises 13 residues. Germline assignment: CDR1 SGHRS and CDR2 YFSETQ. The CDR3 nucleotides read TGCGCCAGCAGCTTGGATGGTCAGTACGAGCAGTACTTC. Protein: CASSLDGQYEQYF.

This sequence joins TRBV11-2 and TRBJ1-1, with TRBD1 matching over 8 bases. Losses at the gene ends were 5 bases for V and 0 bases for J; bases not matched to a gene: 5. Germline loops: CDR1 SGHAT, CDR2 FQNNGV. This CDR3 spans 15 amino acids. CDR3 amino acids: CASSVTRGLNTEAFF. CDR3 in DNA: TGTGCCAGCAGCGTAACCAGGGGGCTGAACACTGAAGCTTTCTTT.

The chain recombines TRBV6-1 with TRBJ1-5; the match to TRBD1 covers 9 bases. From germline, CDR1 is MNHNS and CDR2 SASEGT. Trimming at V came to 7 bases and at J to 2 bases, leaving 3 bases not matched to a gene. The CDR3 length is 14 residues. The CDR3 loop reads CASKTGGGNQPQHF. The CDR3 DNA reads TGTGCCAGCAAGACAGGGGGAGGCAATCAGCCCCAGCATTTT.

The chain links TRBV6-5 to TRBJ2-2, with a possible D match to TRBD2 (5 bases). Germline CDR1 and CDR2: MNHEY and SVGAGI. CDR3 length: 14 residues. Between the trimmed V and J ends, which lost 2 bases and 6 bases, there was a span of 10 bases. CDR3 coding DNA: TGTGCCAGCAGTTACCGGACTCGGGCCGGGGAGCTGTTTTTT. Its protein product is CASSYRTRAGELFF.

This chain uses TRBV19 with TRBJ2-5, with TRBD2 matching over 7 bases. Germline V gene data show CDR1 as LNHDA and CDR2 as SQIVND (reference sequence). The CDR3 is 14 residues long. The junction had 7 bases not matched to a gene; V was cut back by 4 bases and J by 5 bases. The CDR3 nucleotides are TGTGCCAGTAGTACCCGGGACTATGGTGAGACCCAGTACTTC. Its protein is CASSTRDYGETQYF.

This clone was detected once. The V call is TRBV5-4, the J call TRBJ1-1; 7 positions match TRBD1. With 0 bases clipped from V and 3 bases from J, the junction kept 11 bases outside the gene matches. The CDR3 totals 17 residues. Germline V lookup: CDR1 SGHNT, CDR2 YYREEE (reference sequence). The CDR3 sequence: CASSLGTGSLWDTEAFF. CDR3 DNA: TGTGCCAGCAGCTTGGGGACAGGATCCCTTTGGGACACTGAAGCTTTCTTT.

This sequence joins TRBV28 and TRBJ2-7; D may be TRBD2 (5 bases). Germline assignment: CDR1 MDHEN and CDR2 SYDVKM. The CDR3 contains 14 residues. V was pared by 3 bases and J by 1 base, with 10 bases between. CDR3 sequence: CASSFMGVSYEQYF. The CDR3 nucleotides read TGTGCCAGCAGTTTTATGGGAGTATCCTACGAGCAGTACTTC. Complete variable domain (other parts from reference TRBV28 and TRBJ2-7): DVKVTQSSRYLVKRTGEKVFLECVQDMDHENMFWYRQDPGLGLRLIYFSYDVKMKEKGDIPEGYSVSREKKERFSLILESASTNQTSMYLCASSFMGVSYEQYFGPGTRLTVT.

The V gene is TRBV6-1, the J gene TRBJ2-7; 7 bases map to TRBD2. The V and J ends lost 8 bases and 4 bases, in that order; junction bases with no gene match: 8. CDR3 length: 13 amino acids. Germline V CDR1 and CDR2: MNHNS, SASEGT. CDR3 region: CASGRGGIYEQYF. Here the CDR3 DNA reads TGTGCCAGCGGGAGGGGTGGGATATACGAGCAGTACTTC.

The rearrangement links TRBV6-5 to TRBJ2-2; the D is unclear. The CDR3 has 14 amino acids. V was shortened by 6 bases and J by 1 base, with 9 bases between the two germline ends. CDR1 and CDR2 (germline): MNHEY, SVGAGI. CDR3 nucleotides: TGTGCCAGCAGGTCGACGGGGAACACCGGGGAGCTGTTTTTT. Translating gives CASRSTGNTGELFF.

The chain joins TRBV19 to TRBJ1-2; D gene ambiguous. V was clipped by 3 bases and J by 4 bases, with 12 bases between them. Looked up from germline, CDR1 is LNHDA and CDR2 is SQIVND (reference sequence). The CDR3 runs to 14 residues. The CDR3 region has the DNA TGTGCCAGTAGTATTTCTGGCACAGTCTATGGCTACACCTTC. Residues: CASSISGTVYGYTF.

J is TRBJ2-7 and V is TRBV28; D perhaps matches TRBD2 (5 bases). Trimming removed 7 bases at V and 0 bases at J, with 13 bases between. CDR1 and CDR2 (germline): MDHEN, SYDVKM. The CDR3 covers 14 residues. CDR3 amino acids: CASTNNRDSYEQYF. The CDR3 DNA is TGTGCCAGCACCAATAACCGGGACTCCTACGAGCAGTACTTC.

CDR3 bases: TGCGCCAGCGGGGAGGCCCGACGGTCTCCGTCTTATGCATCCACCTTC. Residues: CASGEARRSPSYASTF. V is TRBV10-2 and J is TRBJ1-2; D is ambiguous. The germline V and J ends were trimmed by 8 bases and 13 bases, with 32 bases remaining between them. CDR3 size: 16 residues. CDR1 and CDR2 from the germline V gene are WSHSY and SAAADI.

The chain has TRBV5-5 and TRBJ2-1; D gene ambiguous. Germline V gives CDR1 SGHKS, CDR2 YYEKEE (reference sequence). V lost 4 bases to trimming and J lost 3 bases, with 8 bases between them. This CDR3 has 13 amino acids. This CDR3 is CASSVQNYNEQFF. The CDR3 DNA follows: TGTGCCAGCAGCGTACAGAACTACAATGAGCAGTTCTTC. Filled out from reference TRBV5-5 and TRBJ2-1, the complete variable domain reads DAGVTQSPTHLIKTRGQQVTLRCSPISGHKSVSWYQQVLGQGPQFIFQYYEKEERGRGNFPDRFSARQFPNYSSELNVNALLLGDSALYLCASSVQNYNEQFFGPGTRLTVL.